Presented here are 26 T cell receptor beta chains from one specimen sequenced in a study of neurological immune-mediated disorders. TCRdb processed the 5' RACE reads anew with MiXCR; each CDR3 protein has one entry. The sample contains about 25,000 distinct CDR3 sequences, 3% to 3.5% of which appear only once. Sequencing was performed on PBMCs. The receptors were sampled from a woman aged 25 to 39 with multiple sclerosis.

Ten or more counts support this clonotype. V usage is TRBV27 and J usage is TRBJ2-3; D is perhaps TRBD1 or TRBD2 (5 bases each). CDR1 MNHEY and CDR2 SMNVEV come from the germline V gene (reference sequence). Trimming removed 10 bases at V and 7 bases at J, with 21 bases between. CDR3 length equals 14 residues. For the CDR3, the DNA is TGTGCCATCGTCCGGGACCTTTCTTCGAATACGCAGTATTTT. This gives the protein CAIVRDLSSNTQYF.

A note on this clonotype: This may come from a read error, since a much larger clone is one base off. The rearrangement uses TRBV20-1 and TRBJ2-7; D gene unclear. Trimming left V 6 bases short and J 6 bases short, with 12 bases between. Germline V lookup: CDR1 DFQATT, CDR2 SNEGSKA (reference sequence). This CDR3 is built from 11 residues. The CDR3 DNA reads TGCAGTGCAAAAAGGGTTGGCGAGCAGTACTTC. It yields the protein CSAKRVGEQYF.

At least ten counts were recorded for this clonotype. The rearrangement uses TRBV27 and TRBJ1-1, with D unclear. Trimming stripped 1 base from V and 1 base from J, with 13 bases between. The CDR3 runs to 16 residues. In germline, CDR1 is MNHEY, CDR2 SMNVEV (reference sequence). The CDR3 coding sequence is TGTGCCAGCAGTTTATTCGGTCCGGTATCGAACACTGAAGCTTTCTTT. This encodes CASSLFGPVSNTEAFF.

Concerning this clonotype: At one boundary the junction diverges from the germline segment, which might be a read error. The V gene is TRBV2, the J gene TRBJ1-5; D remains ambiguous. Looked up from germline, CDR1 is SNHLY and CDR2 is FYNNEI. This CDR3 spans 16 amino acids. As DNA, the CDR3 is TGTGCCAGCAGCCCGGGAGCCCGAGGGAGCAATCAGCCCCAGAATTTT. Protein sequence: CASSPGARGSNQPQNF.

This clonotype was recorded many times. The V gene is TRBV3-1, the J gene TRBJ1-6, with TRBD1 identical over 10 bases. With V trimmed by 3 bases and J by 2 bases, 7 bases remained unmatched. The CDR3 has 18 residues. Germline CDR1 is LGHDT and CDR2 is YNNKEL (reference sequence). CDR3 sequence reads: CASSHGGTGATYNSPLHF. Here the CDR3 DNA reads TGTGCCAGCAGCCACGGAGGGACAGGGGCCACCTATAATTCACCCCTCCACTTT. The variable domain in full, completed from reference TRBV3-1 and TRBJ1-6, reads DTAVSQTPKYLVTQMGNDKSIKCEQNLGHDTMYWYKQDSKKFLKIMFSYNNKELIINETVPNRFSPKSPDKAHLNLHINSLELGDSAVYFCASSHGGTGATYNSPLHFGNGTRLTVT.

The sample holds many counts of this clonotype. The gene calls are TRBV11-2 and TRBJ2-4; D may be TRBD2 (6 bases). CDR1 SGHAT and CDR2 FQNNGV come from the germline V gene. V gave up 5 bases and J gave up 7 bases, with 21 bases separating them. The CDR3 runs 16 residues. This CDR3 is CASSPASGLGRNIQYF. CDR3 nucleotide sequence: TGTGCCAGCAGCCCAGCCTCGGGACTCGGGCGTAACATTCAGTACTTC.

The sample holds many counts of this clonotype. The chain joins TRBV4-2 to TRBJ2-2; 8 bases are a match to TRBD1. J was trimmed by 4 bases and V by 4 bases; bases with no gene match: 5. This CDR3 is built from 15 residues. Germline CDR1 is LGHNA and CDR2 is YNFKEQ. CDR3: CASSRDRTLTGELFF. As DNA, the CDR3 is TGTGCCAGCAGCCGGGACAGGACTCTCACCGGGGAGCTGTTTTTT.

This clonotype was picked up a small number of times. Just one base apart from a much larger clone, this may be a read error. The V gene is TRBV20-1, the J gene TRBJ2-1; D is ambiguous. CDR3 length equals 13 residues. Germline assignment: CDR1 DFQATT and CDR2 SNEGSKA (reference sequence). The V and J ends lost 5 bases and 4 bases respectively, with 12 bases between them. Here the CDR3 reads CSADPRGYNEQFF. The CDR3 DNA reads as TGCAGTGCTGACCCTAGAGGATACAATGAGCAGTTCTTC.

Ten or more counts support this clonotype. This may come from a read error, since a much larger clone is one base off. The CDR3 DNA is TGCGCCAGCAGCTTGGAGGGAATACCCACCGGGGAGCTGTTTTTT. Encoded protein: CASSLEGIPTGELFF. This sequence joins TRBV5-1 and TRBJ2-2; D is undetermined. This CDR3 has 15 amino acids. V lost 0 bases and J lost 4, with 10 bases in between. The V gene's germline CDR1 is SGHRS and CDR2 YFSETQ.

This clonotype was observed many times. The gene calls are TRBV20-1 and TRBJ2-7, with 8 bases lining up with TRBD1. Germline trimming cut 5 bases from V and 5 bases from J; bases unmatched to any gene: 14. Germline values: CDR1 DFQATT, CDR2 SNEGSKA (reference sequence). The CDR3 has 15 residues. DNA for the CDR3: TGCAGTGCTCCGGACACCAGGGGGCCGAGGGACGAGCAGTACTTC. As protein: CSAPDTRGPRDEQYF.

This clonotype was seen ten or more times. The chain uses TRBV7-2 and TRBJ1-5; no firm D call. CDR1 is SGHTA and CDR2 is FQGNSA in the germline V gene. Trimming removed 1 base at V and 7 bases at J, with 14 bases between. This CDR3 has 15 amino acids. The CDR3 spells CASSLVGWAEQPQHF. The CDR3 nucleotides are TGTGCCAGCAGCTTAGTGGGCTGGGCCGAACAGCCCCAGCATTTT.

This clonotype was seen at least ten times. This chain connects TRBV18 to TRBJ1-1, with a weak D call TRBD1 (6 bases). CDR1 is KGHSH, CDR2 LQKENI, per germline. Trimming stripped 4 bases from V and 1 base from J, with 10 bases between. CDR3 length: 14 amino acids. The CDR3 nucleotides are TGTGCCAGCTCACTCTCGGGACAGAACACTGAAGCTTTCTTT. It translates to CASSLSGQNTEAFF.

The table lists this clonotype with many counts. This rearrangement joins TRBV5-1 to TRBJ1-2, with D uncertain. V was shortened by 1 base and J by 5 bases, with 9 bases between the two germline ends. This CDR3 region has 13 residues. Germline values: CDR1 SGHRS, CDR2 YFSETQ. The CDR3 sequence is CASSLLTNYGYTF. CDR3 sequence (DNA): TGCGCCAGCAGCTTGTTGACAAATTATGGCTACACCTTC.

This clonotype occurred many times. This chain uses TRBV5-1 with TRBJ2-1; D remains unclear. Germline CDR1 reads SGHRS; CDR2 reads YFSETQ. V shed 0 bases and J shed 7 bases, with 8 bases lying between them. The CDR3 runs to 13 residues. CDR3 DNA: TGCGCCAGCAGCTTGGTGGGTTGGAATGAGCAGTTCTTC. It translates to CASSLVGWNEQFF.

This clonotype was observed many times. This chain joins TRBV12-3 or TRBV12-4 and TRBJ1-1; D gene uncertain. Trimming left V 6 bases short and J 1 base short, with 9 bases between. This CDR3 spans 13 amino acids. The CDR3 sequence: CASSQRQNTEAFF. The CDR3 coding sequence is TGTGCCAGCAGCCAACGGCAGAACACTGAAGCTTTCTTT.

The genes are TRBV27 and TRBJ2-7; 7 nucleotides line up with TRBD1. Germline CDR1 MNHEY, CDR2 SMNVEV (reference sequence). V lost 8 bases, J lost 2 bases, and 6 bases stayed unmatched. This CDR3 comprises 13 residues. The CDR3 reads CASGQGTAYEQYF. In nucleotides, the CDR3 is TGTGCCAGCGGCCAAGGGACAGCCTACGAGCAGTACTTC.

This clonotype was detected ten times or more. V and J are TRBV4-1 and TRBJ1-2; 9 bases match TRBD1. Germline V lookup: CDR1 MGHRA, CDR2 YSYEKL. Germline trimming cut 1 base from V and 5 bases from J; bases unmatched to any gene: 2. The CDR3 spans 14 residues. This chain's CDR3 is CASSQAQGAYGYTF. Written as DNA, the CDR3 is TGCGCCAGCAGCCAAGCACAGGGGGCGTATGGCTACACCTTC.

This clonotype was recorded many times. The CDR3 nucleotides are TGTGCCAGCAGCTTAGCGGTGGCAAACTACGAGCAGTACTTC. Residues: CASSLAVANYEQYF. This rearrangement joins TRBV7-2 to TRBJ2-7, with D uncertain. This CDR3 spans 14 amino acids. V was trimmed by 0 bases and J by 3 bases, leaving 9 bases between them. CDR1 and CDR2 from the germline V gene are SGHTA and FQGNSA.

Notes on this clonotype: The junction and the germline gene differ at one end; a read error may be behind it. The chain combines TRBV12-3 or TRBV12-4 with TRBJ1-5, with 7 bases identical to TRBD1. The CDR3 consists of 15 residues. CDR3 protein: CATSGGGTYGQPQNF. The CDR3 nucleotides are TGTGCCACCTCAGGGGGAGGGACCTACGGCCAGCCCCAGAATTTT.

At least ten counts were recorded for this clonotype. The gene calls are TRBV18 and TRBJ1-6; 9 positions agree with TRBD1. Per the germline V gene, CDR1 is KGHSH and CDR2 is LQKENI. Trimming at V came to 2 bases and at J to 7 bases, leaving 6 bases not matched to a gene. This CDR3 region has 16 residues. The CDR3: CASSPRSDRGNSPLHF. CDR3 nucleotides: TGTGCCAGCTCACCAAGGTCGGACAGGGGAAATTCACCCCTCCACTTT.

This clonotype was counted at least ten times. The rearrangement joins TRBV28 to TRBJ2-7, with TRBD2 identical over 14 bases. Germline V gives CDR1 MDHEN, CDR2 SYDVKM. This CDR3 has 15 amino acids. V shed 4 bases and J 5 bases; nucleotides not matched to a gene: 4. The CDR3 region has the DNA TGTGCCAGCAGTTCCCTGGGACTAGCGGGAGACGAGCAGTACTTC. Protein: CASSSLGLAGDEQYF.

At least ten counts were recorded for this clonotype. CDR3 loop: CASSTWDRDIQPQHF. For the CDR3, the DNA is TGTGCCAGTAGTACCTGGGACAGGGATATTCAGCCCCAGCATTTT. The chain is built from TRBV19 and TRBJ1-5; 9 bases map to TRBD1. Trimming removed 4 bases from V and 6 bases from J; junction bases left unmatched: 7. The CDR3 is 15 residues long. The germline V gene has CDR1 LNHDA and CDR2 SQIVND (reference sequence).

This clonotype was seen ten or more times. The chain has TRBV7-3 and TRBJ1-1, with 7 positions matching TRBD1. Germline V lookup: CDR1 SGHTA, CDR2 FQGTGA. With V trimmed by 5 bases and J by 0 bases, 9 bases remained unmatched. The CDR3 sequence is 16 residues long. The chain's CDR3 is CASSPYPGTVNTEAFF. The CDR3 DNA follows: TGTGCCAGCAGCCCCTACCCCGGGACAGTGAACACTGAAGCTTTCTTT.

By share of the sample, this clonotype is medium-sized. V and J are TRBV15 and TRBJ1-4; D remains unclear. The CDR3 has 16 amino acids. Germline assignment: CDR1 LNHNV and CDR2 YYDKDF (reference sequence). Between the trimmed V and J ends, which lost 0 bases and 7 bases, there was a span of 15 bases. The CDR3 loop is CATSRDLEGMGEKLFF. As DNA, the CDR3 is TGTGCCACCAGCAGAGATCTCGAGGGCATGGGTGAAAAACTGTTTTTT. The complete variable domain, with remaining parts taken from reference TRBV15 and TRBJ1-4, reads DAMVIQNPRYQVTQFGKPVTLSCSQTLNHNVMYWYQQKSSQAPKLLFHYYDKDFNNEADTPDNFQSRRPNTSFCFLDIRSPGLGDTAMYLCATSRDLEGMGEKLFFGSGTQLSVL.

This clonotype was observed many times. The V and J genes are TRBV7-2 and TRBJ2-1; maybe TRBD2 (6 bases). V was clipped by 0 bases and J by 7 bases, with 10 bases between them. Germline CDR1 reads SGHTA; CDR2 reads FQGNSA. This CDR3 has 14 amino acids. DNA of the CDR3: TGTGCCAGCAGCTTAGCGGGAGGAGCAAATGAGCAGTTCTTC. The encoded protein is CASSLAGGANEQFF.

This clonotype was seen at least ten times. A much more abundant neighbour one base away suggests this may be a read error. V and J are TRBV20-1 and TRBJ1-6; D gene uncertain. CDR1 is DFQATT and CDR2 is SNEGSKA in the germline V gene (reference sequence). Trimming cost V 3 bases and J 3 bases, with 12 bases left between them. This CDR3 spans 15 amino acids. CDR3 bases: TGCAGTGCTAGGGTCGGCAGTAACTATAATTCACCCCTCCACTTT. It is translated as CSARVGSNYNSPLHF.